The 4 T cell receptor beta chains below all came from one sample that was sequenced in a study of T-cell reconstitution after alpha-beta-depleted transplantation in children. Unique molecular identifiers were incorporated when the TCRbeta library was constructed. TCRdb re-called the PCR reads through MiXCR, storing one row per CDR3 protein. The table has 440,000 or so distinct CDR3 sequences, approximately 11% seen once. The specimen comprised PBMCs from the stem cell graft donor, sampled from the stem cell graft. These receptors were collected from a human donor who donated a stem cell graft to a child with acute myeloid leukemia.

Many counts were recorded for this clonotype. The V gene is TRBV12-3 or TRBV12-4, the J gene TRBJ1-5; no reliable D call. With 0 bases removed from V and 5 bases from J, the gap between germline ends came to 5 bases. The CDR3 length is 13 residues. The CDR3 is CASSLARDQPQHF. The CDR3 DNA reads as TGTGCCAGCAGTTTAGCGCGTGATCAGCCCCAGCATTTT.

In this sample, this clonotype turned up many times. V and J are TRBV29-1 and TRBJ1-2, with D hard to call. Looked up from germline, CDR1 is SQVTM and CDR2 is ANQGSEA. Between the trimmed V and J ends, which lost 0 bases and 2 bases, there was a span of 16 bases. The CDR3 has 16 amino acids. In DNA, the CDR3 is TGCAGCGTTGAAGATACCAGGAGGAGCGAAAACTATGGCTACACCTTC. Its protein is CSVEDTRRSENYGYTF.

The chain carries TRBV25-1 and TRBJ2-2; TRBD2 aligns across 8 bases. Trimming cost V 7 bases and J 5 bases; bases outside gene matches: 18. CDR3 length equals 18 residues. Germline values: CDR1 MGHDK, CDR2 SYGVNS. The DNA of the CDR3 is TGTGCCAGCACCACCCACGGATCCGGGACTAGTGGGACCGGGGAGCTGTTTTTT. This encodes CASTTHGSGTSGTGELFF.

This clonotype was seen a few times. This CDR3 is CASSLGRREGYEQYF. CDR3 DNA: TGCGCCAGCAGCTTGGGGCGGCGGGAGGGCTACGAGCAGTACTTC. The rearrangement links TRBV5-1 to TRBJ2-7; 9 nucleotides agree with TRBD2. Germline V gives CDR1 SGHRS, CDR2 YFSETQ. The CDR3 has 15 amino acids. J lost 3 bases, V lost 0 bases, and 4 bases had no gene match.